This T cell receptor (beta chain) is from a study of shared clonotypes between healthy human individuals. This CDR3 has 15 amino acids. V lost 1 base, J lost 1 base, and 11 bases lay in between. Germline CDR1 and CDR2: PRHDT and FYEKMQ (reference sequence). Profiling relied on immunoSEQ multiplex PCR, and the TCRdb table lists in-frame clones only, not all of them. The data show 550,000 to 600,000 clones, around 78% seen once. This rearrangement joins TRBV13 to TRBJ2-7, with D tentatively TRBD1 (7 bases). This receptor was identified in a woman aged 40 to 50 in good health. Some clones in this sample may be carry-over from other donors' samples. Material: PBMCs. The CDR3 loop reads CASSLAGGLSYEQYF. CDR3 DNA: TGTGCCAGCAGCTTAGCAGGGGGGTTATCCTACGAGCAGTACTTC.